These 19 T cell receptor beta chains were sequenced from one sample in a study of graft-versus-host responses after intestinal transplantation. Here immunoSEQ multiplex PCR was the method, and the copy in TCRdb shows in-frame clones only, minus some. In the table there are approximately 16,000 clones, roughly 88% of which are singletons. Material: PBMCs, obtained roughly 15 weeks after intestinal transplant. The receptor set was obtained from a human patient who received an intestinal transplant, so some T cells may come from the graft donor.

The chain couples TRBV21-1 to TRBJ2-3; the table gives TRBD2 as D, unverified against the DNA. TRBV21-1 is given as a pseudogene. The CDR3 extends over 17 amino acids. CDR3 region: CASSKFGLAGPTDTQYF. As DNA, the CDR3 is TGTGCCAGCAGCAAATTTGGCCTAGCGGGCCCCACAGATACGCAGTATTTT.

The chain joins TRBV7-9 to TRBJ2-1; perhaps TRBD1 as D (6 bases). Trimming shortened V by 5 bases and J by 7 bases, and 12 bases separated the two germline ends. This CDR3 is built from 13 residues. Germline CDR1 reads SEHNR; CDR2 reads FQNEAQ (reference sequence). In nucleotides, the CDR3 is TGTGCCAGCAGCCAAGTGCAGGGGAATGAGCAGTTCTTC. It yields the protein CASSQVQGNEQFF. Variable domain in full (rest from reference TRBV7-9 and TRBJ2-1): DTGVSQNPRHKITKRGQNVTFRCDPISEHNRLYWYRQTLGQGPEFLTYFQNEAQLEKSRLLSDRFSAERPKGSFSTLEIQRTEQGDSAMYLCASSQVQGNEQFFGPGTRLTVL.

V is TRBV7-3 and J is TRBJ1-2; D might be TRBD1 (5 bases). CDR3 length: 13 amino acids. Trimming took 2 bases from V and 7 from J, leaving 11 bases between them. Germline V gene sequence: CDR1 SGHTA, CDR2 FQGTGA. CDR3 in DNA: TGTGCCAGCAGCTTATATGGGGACTCTGGCTACACCTTC. Amino acids: CASSLYGDSGYTF.

Only one count was recorded for this clone. V and J are TRBV5-1 and TRBJ1-3; D call uncertain. The CDR3 is made up of 17 amino acids. V was shortened by 2 bases and J by 0 bases, with 15 bases between the two germline ends. Per the germline V gene, CDR1 is SGHRS and CDR2 is YFSETQ. Here the CDR3 reads CASSLSPGGSSGNTIYF. For the CDR3, the DNA is TGCGCCAGCAGCTTATCACCGGGCGGGAGCTCTGGAAACACCATATATTTT.

The rearrangement uses TRBV11-2 and TRBJ2-7, with 11 bases matching TRBD2. Germline V gene sequence: CDR1 SGHAT, CDR2 FQNNGV. The CDR3 spans 15 residues. V trimming: 2 bases; J trimming: 5 bases; junction bases outside the gene matches: 5. The CDR3 loop is CASSLLAGGPNEQYF. The CDR3, as DNA: TGTGCCAGCAGCTTATTAGCGGGAGGGCCCAACGAGCAGTACTTC.

The chain uses TRBV27 and TRBJ2-1; D may be TRBD2 (6 bases). The CDR3 length is 16 residues. Germline CDR1 is MNHEY and CDR2 is SMNVEV (reference sequence). With 3 bases removed from V and 0 bases from J, the gap between germline ends came to 12 bases. CDR3 in DNA: TGTGCCAGCAGTTTTCTAGGGACTCACTCCTACAATGAGCAGTTCTTC. Amino acid sequence: CASSFLGTHSYNEQFF.

The V and J genes are TRBV10-2 and TRBJ2-7; a possible D gene is TRBD1 (6 bases). Per the germline V gene, CDR1 is WSHSY and CDR2 is SAAADI. CDR3 size: 12 residues. The V and J ends lost 6 bases and 2 bases respectively, with 8 bases between them. The CDR3 region is CASRGAPYEQYF. DNA of the CDR3: TGCGCCAGCAGGGGGGCCCCCTACGAGCAGTACTTC.

The V call is TRBV15, the J call TRBJ1-3; D remains ambiguous. Trimming stripped 0 bases from V and 3 bases from J, with 9 bases between. The CDR3 is 15 amino acids. CDR1 and CDR2 (germline): LNHNV, YYDKDF (reference sequence). The CDR3 bases are TGTGCCACCAGCAGAGATCTGGCTCTTGGAAACACCATATATTTT. This gives the protein CATSRDLALGNTIYF. Filled out from reference TRBV15 and TRBJ1-3, the complete variable domain reads DAMVIQNPRYQVTQFGKPVTLSCSQTLNHNVMYWYQQKSSQAPKLLFHYYDKDFNNEADTPDNFQSRRPNTSFCFLDIRSPGLGDTAMYLCATSRDLALGNTIYFGEGSWLTVV.

This chain uses TRBV28 with TRBJ2-7, with TRBD1 matching over 9 bases. CDR1 MDHEN and CDR2 SYDVKM come from the germline V gene. V was clipped by 3 bases and J by 1 base; unmatched bases: 25. The CDR3 consists of 22 residues. In DNA, the CDR3 is TGTGCCAGCAGTTTGCGACAGGGGGTGAGCGGGAAACGCCCCGGGAGGTCCTACGAGCAGTACTTC. Its protein product is CASSLRQGVSGKRPGRSYEQYF.

The genes are TRBV6-5 and TRBJ1-1; the D is unclear. Germline values: CDR1 MNHEY, CDR2 SVGAGI. The V end was cut by 0 bases, the J end by 1 base, with 9 bases between. There are 15 residues in the CDR3. DNA for the CDR3: TGTGCCAGCAGTTACTCAGGGCACACGAACACTGAAGCTTTCTTT. The encoded protein is CASSYSGHTNTEAFF.

The chain has TRBV6-4 and TRBJ2-1, with TRBD2 identical over 10 bases. V lost 4 bases to trimming and J lost 8 bases; unmatched junction nucleotides: 2. Germline CDR1 is MRHNA and CDR2 is SNTAGT. The CDR3 extends over 13 amino acids. The CDR3 loop is CASSAGTSDEQFF. CDR3 nucleotide sequence: TGTGCCAGCAGTGCCGGGACTAGCGATGAGCAGTTCTTC.

About this clone itself: Other DNA sequences within the sample encode an identical CDR3. CDR3 amino acids: CASSEQGAYGYTF. The CDR3 DNA sequence: TGTGCCAGCAGTGAACAGGGGGCCTATGGCTACACCTTC. This sequence joins TRBV6-5 and TRBJ1-2; TRBD1 aligns across 9 bases. Trimming removed 5 bases from V and 4 bases from J; junction bases left unmatched: 2. This CDR3 has 13 residues. Germline CDR1 and CDR2: MNHEY and SVGAGI.

The J gene is TRBJ2-7, the V gene TRBV4-3; 7 bases are a match to TRBD2. J lost 5 bases, V lost 3 bases, and 10 bases had no gene match. The CDR3 spans 15 residues. Germline V gene sequence: CDR1 LGHNA, CDR2 YSLEER. CDR3: CASSHDLERGNEQYF. Written as DNA, the CDR3 is TGCGCCAGCAGCCACGACCTCGAGCGGGGAAACGAGCAGTACTTC.

This clone was recorded once. The chain carries TRBV27 and TRBJ2-6, with D perhaps TRBD1 or TRBD2 (5 bases each). V was cut by 3 bases and J by 4 bases, with 13 bases left in between. Germline V gene lookup returns CDR1 MNHEY and CDR2 SMNVEV (reference sequence). The CDR3 spans 16 residues. This CDR3 reads CASSLSPGSGANVLTF. The CDR3 nucleotides read TGTGCCAGCAGTTTGAGTCCAGGGAGCGGGGCCAACGTCCTGACTTTC. The full variable domain, in which reference TRBV27 and TRBJ2-6 provide the parts outside the CDR3, is EAQVTQNPRYLITVTGKKLTVTCSQNMNHEYMSWYRQDPGLGLRQIYYSMNVEVTDKGDVPEGYKVSRKEKRNFPLILESPSPNQTSLYFCASSLSPGSGANVLTFGAGSRLTVL.

CDR3 bases: TGTGCCAGTAGTACCCTAATCCCGTCGGCAGGTAGCAATCAGCCCCAGCATTTT. Protein sequence: CASSTLIPSAGSNQPQHF. V and J are TRBV19 and TRBJ1-5; no firm D call. Germline V gene data show CDR1 as LNHDA and CDR2 as SQIVND (reference sequence). The CDR3 sequence is 18 residues long. V dropped 4 bases and J dropped 0 bases, with 19 bases sitting between them.

The V call is TRBV18, the J call TRBJ2-5; 11 bases agree with TRBD2. V shed 5 bases, J shed 2 bases, and the junction held 7 bases outside the gene matches. The CDR3 extends over 16 amino acids. Germline V gene data show CDR1 as KGHSH and CDR2 as LQKENI. The DNA of the CDR3 is TGTGCCAGCTCATCACAACTAGCGGGAGCTCAAGAGACCCAGTACTTC. Translating gives CASSSQLAGAQETQYF.

This rearrangement joins TRBV28 to TRBJ2-7; maybe TRBD1 (5 bases). The V end lost 3 bases, the J end lost 10 bases, and 16 bases lay between the germline ends. The CDR3 runs to 13 residues. Germline CDR1 and CDR2: MDHEN and SYDVKM. CDR3 sequence reads: CASSFLRKTDQYF. CDR3 nucleotides: TGTGCCAGCAGTTTTCTTAGGAAGACAGACCAGTACTTC.

The rearrangement joins TRBV5-1 to TRBJ1-1, with D unclear. V was cut by 0 bases and J by 2 bases, with 11 bases left in between. The V gene's germline CDR1 is SGHRS and CDR2 YFSETQ. There are 15 residues in the CDR3. Written as DNA, the CDR3 is TGCGCCAGCAGCTTGGCCCTCAGGACCAACACTGAAGCTTTCTTT. This sequence encodes CASSLALRTNTEAFF.

The J gene is TRBJ2-1, the V gene TRBV10-3; TRBD1 matches 7 bases. In germline, CDR1 is ENHRY, CDR2 SYGVKD. CDR3 length: 17 amino acids. V lost 8 bases to trimming and J lost 1 base; unmatched junction nucleotides: 14. The CDR3, as DNA: TGTGCCATCCAAGGGACAGAACTAGGTTTATCCTACAATGAGCAGTTCTTC. It is translated as CAIQGTELGLSYNEQFF.